Here is one T cell receptor (beta chain) with its context. Since a much larger clone is just one base distant, this may be a read error. This record belongs to a study of T-cell reconstitution after alpha-beta-depleted transplantation in children. Using unique molecular identifiers, the investigators prepared the TCRbeta library. MiXCR, run by TCRdb on the PCR reads, gives a single entry per CDR3 protein. The sample lists roughly 200,000 distinct CDR3 sequences; roughly 15% were seen once. The CDR3 has 14 residues. The germline V gene has CDR1 SGHVS and CDR2 FQNEAQ. The receptor was isolated from a human donor who donated a stem cell graft to a child with acute lymphoblastic leukemia. The V gene is TRBV7-8, the J gene TRBJ2-6, with D perhaps matching TRBD1 (5 bases). The source was PBMCs from the stem cell graft donor, collected from the stem cell graft. For the CDR3, the DNA is TGTGCCAGCAGCTGGCGCTCTGGGGCCAACGGCCTGACTTTC. Encoded protein: CASSWRSGANGLTF.